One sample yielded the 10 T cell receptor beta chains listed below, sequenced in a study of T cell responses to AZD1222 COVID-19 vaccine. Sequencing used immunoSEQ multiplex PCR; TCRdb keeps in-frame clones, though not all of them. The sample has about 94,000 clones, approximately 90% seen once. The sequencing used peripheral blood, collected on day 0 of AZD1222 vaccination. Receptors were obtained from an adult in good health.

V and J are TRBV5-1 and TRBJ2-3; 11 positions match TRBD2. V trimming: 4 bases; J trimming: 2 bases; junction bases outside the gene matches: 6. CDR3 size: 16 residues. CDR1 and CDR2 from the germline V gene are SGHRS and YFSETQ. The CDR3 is CASSRDSGGVTDTQYF. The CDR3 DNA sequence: TGCGCCAGCAGCAGAGATAGCGGGGGGGTCACAGATACGCAGTATTTT.

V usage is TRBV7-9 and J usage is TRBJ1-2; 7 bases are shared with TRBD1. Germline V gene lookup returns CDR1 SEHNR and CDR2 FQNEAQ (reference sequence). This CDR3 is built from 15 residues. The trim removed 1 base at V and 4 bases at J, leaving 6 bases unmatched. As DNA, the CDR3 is TGTGCCAGCAGCTTAGAGGGGACAGATCCCTATGGCTACACCTTC. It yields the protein CASSLEGTDPYGYTF.

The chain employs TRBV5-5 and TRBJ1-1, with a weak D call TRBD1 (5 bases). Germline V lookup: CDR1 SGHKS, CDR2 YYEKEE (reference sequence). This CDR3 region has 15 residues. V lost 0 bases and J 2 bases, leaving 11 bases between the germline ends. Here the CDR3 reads CASSLARQRNTEAFF. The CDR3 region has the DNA TGTGCCAGCAGCTTGGCCCGACAGCGCAACACTGAAGCTTTCTTT. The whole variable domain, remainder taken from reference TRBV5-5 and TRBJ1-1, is DAGVTQSPTHLIKTRGQQVTLRCSPISGHKSVSWYQQVLGQGPQFIFQYYEKEERGRGNFPDRFSARQFPNYSSELNVNALLLGDSALYLCASSLARQRNTEAFFGQGTRLTVV.

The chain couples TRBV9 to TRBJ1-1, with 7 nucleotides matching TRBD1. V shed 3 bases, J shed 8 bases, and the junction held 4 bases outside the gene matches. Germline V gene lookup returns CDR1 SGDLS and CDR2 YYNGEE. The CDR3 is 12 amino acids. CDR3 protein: CASSAGTEEAFF. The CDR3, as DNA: TGTGCCAGCAGCGCGGGGACAGAGGAAGCTTTCTTT.

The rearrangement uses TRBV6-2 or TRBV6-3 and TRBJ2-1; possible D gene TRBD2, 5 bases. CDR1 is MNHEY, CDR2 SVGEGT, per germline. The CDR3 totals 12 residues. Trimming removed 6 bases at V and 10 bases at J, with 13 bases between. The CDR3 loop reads CASRPFRGEQFF. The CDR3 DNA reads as TGTGCCAGCAGACCTTTCCGGGGAGAGCAGTTCTTC.

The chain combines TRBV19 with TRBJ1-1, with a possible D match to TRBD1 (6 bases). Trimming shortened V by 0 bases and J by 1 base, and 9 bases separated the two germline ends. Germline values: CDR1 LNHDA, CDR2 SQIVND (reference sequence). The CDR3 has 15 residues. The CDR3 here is CASSIERQANTEAFF. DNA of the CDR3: TGTGCCAGTAGTATAGAACGACAGGCGAACACTGAAGCTTTCTTT.

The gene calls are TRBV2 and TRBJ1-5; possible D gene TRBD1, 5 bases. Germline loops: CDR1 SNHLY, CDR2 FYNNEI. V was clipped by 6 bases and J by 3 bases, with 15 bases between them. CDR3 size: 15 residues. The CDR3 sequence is CASRARDLLNQPQHF. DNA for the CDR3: TGTGCCAGCAGGGCTCGGGACTTGCTCAATCAGCCCCAGCATTTT.

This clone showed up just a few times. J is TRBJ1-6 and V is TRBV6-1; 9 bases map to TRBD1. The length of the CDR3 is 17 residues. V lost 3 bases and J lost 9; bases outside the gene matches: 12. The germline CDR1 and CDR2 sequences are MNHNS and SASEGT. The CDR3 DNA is TGTGCCAGCAGTGAGCACCCTCACGGGACAGGGAGTTCACCCCTCCACTTT. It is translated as CASSEHPHGTGSSPLHF.

The CDR3 sequence is CSVAGQGGETQYF. Written as DNA, the CDR3 is TGCAGCGTTGCGGGACAGGGCGGGGAGACCCAGTACTTC. The gene calls are TRBV29-1 and TRBJ2-5; the match to TRBD1 covers 9 bases. Germline V CDR1 and CDR2: SQVTM, ANQGSEA. The V gene end was trimmed by 4 bases and the J gene end by 5 bases; junction bases not matched to a gene: 5. The CDR3 contains 13 residues.

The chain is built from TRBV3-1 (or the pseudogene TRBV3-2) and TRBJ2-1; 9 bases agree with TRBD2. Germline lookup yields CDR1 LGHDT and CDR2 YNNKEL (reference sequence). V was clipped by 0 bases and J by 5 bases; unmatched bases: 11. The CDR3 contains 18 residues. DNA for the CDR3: TGTGCCAGCAGCCAAGATTTCCCTAGCGGGGACACCGACAATGAGCAGTTCTTC. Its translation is CASSQDFPSGDTDNEQFF.